This T cell receptor (beta chain) was sequenced during a study of shared clonotypes between healthy human individuals. General observations from the study: Only blood was sampled, and tissue TCR repertoires likely differ from blood ones. Generally, naive subsets (rather than memory subsets) showed larger estimated richness.

Profiled with immunoSEQ multiplex PCR; TCRdb holds only in-frame clones, not every one. The sample lists about 2.2 million clones, 93% occurring once. Terminally differentiated effector memory CD45RA+ cells were excluded from the naive CD8 cells, which were CD45RO-negative and positively selected for CCR7. Worth noting for this clone: Its antigen is not identified. Other DNA sequences in this specimen translate into the identical CDR3.

Sequencing input: naive CD8+ T cells from PBMCs. This TCR was sampled from a man between 18 and 35 years old in good health. Some clones in this sample may be carry-over from other donors' samples.

CDR3 region: CASSIGWGEQFF. The CDR3 nucleotides read TGTGCCAGTAGTATAGGTTGGGGTGAGCAGTTCTTC. The chain links TRBV19 to TRBJ2-1; unclear D gene. V lost 1 base and J lost 9, with 7 bases in between. Per germline, CDR1 LNHDA and CDR2 SQIVND (reference sequence). The CDR3 contains 12 residues.